Following are 23 T cell receptor beta chains from one sample sequenced in a study of PD-1 blockade in classical Hodgkin lymphoma. Clones were sequenced by immunoSEQ multiplex PCR, and TCRdb holds only the in-frame ones, with some missing. The sample lists about 10,000 clones; approximately 80% were seen once. No patient escaped relapse after autologous stem cell transplantation, and brentuximab vedotin exposure varied. The specimen was peripheral blood mononuclear cells (PBMCs), collected at baseline. These TCRs come from a human donor with classical Hodgkin lymphoma.

The chain carries TRBV18 and TRBJ2-3; 8 positions agree with TRBD1. Looked up from germline, CDR1 is KGHSH and CDR2 is LQKENI. The CDR3 sequence is 15 residues long. V was pared by 4 bases and J by 0 bases, with 3 bases of the junction left unmatched. The CDR3 nucleotides are TGTGCCAGCTCACGAAGACAGGGGAGCACAGATACGCAGTATTTT. This codes for CASSRRQGSTDTQYF.

The V gene is TRBV18, the J gene TRBJ2-3, with D possibly TRBD2 on 6 matching bases. The germline gives CDR1 KGHSH, CDR2 LQKENI. The V and J ends lost 3 bases and 0 bases respectively, with 16 bases between them. This CDR3 contains 17 residues. The CDR3 sequence is CASSPRLAAMSTDTQYF. The CDR3 DNA reads as TGTGCCAGCTCACCCCGGTTAGCGGCAATGAGCACAGATACGCAGTATTTT.

The rearrangement uses TRBV5-1 and TRBJ2-7, with D uncertain. Trimming took 0 bases from V and 2 from J, leaving 9 bases between them. Germline CDR1 and CDR2: SGHRS and YFSETQ. CDR3 length: 14 amino acids. The CDR3 spells CASSLVGGTYEQYF. The DNA of the CDR3 is TGCGCCAGCAGCTTGGTCGGCGGAACCTACGAGCAGTACTTC.

The gene calls are TRBV28 and TRBJ1-1; D unresolved. The CDR3 totals 13 residues. Deletions cut 7 bases from V and 0 bases from J, with 9 bases between. Looked up from germline, CDR1 is MDHEN and CDR2 is SYDVKM. As DNA, the CDR3 is TGTGCCAGCATCAAAAATGTGAACACTGAAGCTTTCTTT. This translates into CASIKNVNTEAFF.

The chain couples TRBV28 to TRBJ2-1, with D hard to call. Germline CDR1 MDHEN, CDR2 SYDVKM. This CDR3 region has 14 residues. V was shortened by 3 bases and J by 2 bases, with 8 bases between the two germline ends. CDR3 nucleotide sequence: TGTGCCAGCAGTTTCGAAGGAACCTACAATGAGCAGTTCTTC. Encoded protein: CASSFEGTYNEQFF.

The chain employs TRBV7-9 and TRBJ1-1; D is unresolved. V dropped 3 bases and J dropped 7 bases, with 18 bases sitting between them. The CDR3 totals 15 residues. CDR1 SEHNR and CDR2 FQNEAQ come from the germline V gene (reference sequence). CDR3 nucleotide sequence: TGTGCCAGCAGCTTGGGGAGTCTTACAGAAGGTGAAGCTTTCTTT. It yields the protein CASSLGSLTEGEAFF. Combining the CDR3 with reference TRBV7-9 and TRBJ1-1 gives the whole variable domain DTGVSQNPRHKITKRGQNVTFRCDPISEHNRLYWYRQTLGQGPEFLTYFQNEAQLEKSRLLSDRFSAERPKGSFSTLEIQRTEQGDSAMYLCASSLGSLTEGEAFFGQGTRLTVV.

This sequence joins TRBV5-1 and TRBJ2-2; TRBD2 matches 10 bases. The CDR3 spans 16 residues. The V gene end was trimmed by 2 bases and the J gene end by 4 bases; junction bases not matched to a gene: 5. Germline V gives CDR1 SGHRS, CDR2 YFSETQ. DNA of the CDR3: TGCGCCAGCAGCTTAGATCTAGCGGGAGTCACCGGGGAGCTGTTTTTT. Translated: CASSLDLAGVTGELFF.

The rearrangement links TRBV18 to TRBJ2-2; D not certain. The germline V and J ends were trimmed by 1 base and 2 bases, with 11 bases remaining between them. The CDR3 sequence is 16 residues long. The germline V gene has CDR1 KGHSH and CDR2 LQKENI. This CDR3 is CASSPQVPLNTGELFF. CDR3 DNA: TGTGCCAGCTCACCACAGGTGCCCTTAAACACCGGGGAGCTGTTTTTT.

This clone turned up a few times. The V gene is TRBV4-1, the J gene TRBJ1-5; D perhaps matches TRBD1 (5 bases). In germline, CDR1 is MGHRA, CDR2 YSYEKL. V was pared by 0 bases and J by 7 bases, with 13 bases between. The CDR3 runs 15 residues. CDR3: CASSQESAGRQPQHF. DNA for the CDR3: TGCGCCAGCAGCCAAGAAAGTGCGGGACGACAGCCCCAGCATTTT.

The rearrangement links TRBV6-1 to TRBJ1-2; D is unresolved. With 2 bases removed from V and 8 bases from J, the gap between germline ends came to 9 bases. The length of the CDR3 is 12 residues. CDR1 MNHNS and CDR2 SASEGT come from the germline V gene. The CDR3 DNA reads as TGTGCCAGCAGTGAACCACCTAGGGGCTACACCTTC. Amino acids: CASSEPPRGYTF.

The rearrangement joins TRBV5-1 to TRBJ2-1; D is possibly TRBD1 (5 bases). Germline CDR1 SGHRS, CDR2 YFSETQ. This CDR3 is 14 amino acids long. Between the trimmed V and J ends, which lost 4 bases and 10 bases, there was a span of 18 bases. CDR3 loop: CASSPTAGSWEQFF. CDR3 in DNA: TGCGCCAGCAGCCCTACCGCAGGGTCGTGGGAGCAGTTCTTC. Together with reference TRBV5-1 and TRBJ2-1, the CDR3 gives the full variable domain: KAGVTQTPRYLIKTRGQQVTLSCSPISGHRSVSWYQQTPGQGLQFLFEYFSETQRNKGNFPGRFSGRQFSNSRSEMNVSTLELGDSALYLCASSPTAGSWEQFFGPGTRLTVL.

V is TRBV7-2 and J is TRBJ1-1, with D possibly TRBD1 on 6 matching bases. V was clipped by 5 bases and J by 1 base, with 8 bases between them. This CDR3 is built from 13 residues. Germline V gene data show CDR1 as SGHTA and CDR2 as FQGNSA. The CDR3 is CASSQTGNTEAFF. CDR3 bases: TGTGCCAGCAGCCAGACAGGGAACACTGAAGCTTTCTTT.

The V and J genes are TRBV29-1 and TRBJ2-3; 8 bases line up with TRBD1. The length of the CDR3 is 13 residues. V lost 6 bases, J lost 2 bases, and 4 bases stayed unmatched. Germline V CDR1 and CDR2: SQVTM, ANQGSEA. CDR3 in amino acids: CSVGDRITDTQYF. The DNA of the CDR3 is TGCAGCGTCGGGGACAGGATCACAGATACGCAGTATTTT.

This clone was found a few times. The chain uses TRBV2 and TRBJ2-1; 9 bases map to TRBD1. J lost 4 bases, V lost 8 bases, and 3 bases had no gene match. The germline CDR1 and CDR2 sequences are SNHLY and FYNNEI. This CDR3 comprises 13 residues. The CDR3 loop reads CASATGGYNEQFF. The CDR3 bases are TGTGCCAGCGCGACAGGGGGGTACAATGAGCAGTTCTTC. Full variable domain (missing parts from reference TRBV2 and TRBJ2-1): EPEVTQTPSHQVTQMGQEVILRCVPISNHLYFYWYRQILGQKVEFLVSFYNNEISEKSEIFDDQFSVERPDGSNFTLKIRSTKLEDSAMYFCASATGGYNEQFFGPGTRLTVL.

The V and J genes are TRBV6-1 and TRBJ2-3; the match to TRBD1 covers 7 bases. This CDR3 comprises 14 residues. Trimming removed 9 bases from V and 0 bases from J; junction bases left unmatched: 6. Germline V CDR1 and CDR2: MNHNS, SASEGT. The CDR3 loop is CARNRDSSTDTQYF. The CDR3 coding sequence is TGTGCCAGAAACCGGGACAGTAGCACAGATACGCAGTATTTT.

The chain links TRBV5-1 to TRBJ1-2; 9 nucleotides align to TRBD1. Germline-derived CDR1 and CDR2 are SGHRS and YFSETQ. Trimming at V came to 4 bases and at J to 5 bases, leaving 12 bases not matched to a gene. The CDR3 totals 16 residues. CDR3 residues: CASSPDQTGGRYGYTF. CDR3 bases: TGCGCCAGCAGCCCCGACCAAACAGGGGGCCGGTATGGCTACACCTTC. Using reference TRBV5-1 and TRBJ1-2 for the parts outside the CDR3, the full variable domain is KAGVTQTPRYLIKTRGQQVTLSCSPISGHRSVSWYQQTPGQGLQFLFEYFSETQRNKGNFPGRFSGRQFSNSRSEMNVSTLELGDSALYLCASSPDQTGGRYGYTFGSGTRLTVV.

J is TRBJ2-1 and V is TRBV6-1; 11 nucleotides match TRBD2. Germline loops: CDR1 MNHNS, CDR2 SASEGT. After removal of 8 bases from V and 5 bases from J, the junction contained 5 bases not matched to a gene. CDR3 length: 14 residues. In nucleotides, the CDR3 is TGTGCCAGCCTAGCGGGAGGAAGCAACAATGAGCAGTTCTTC. As protein: CASLAGGSNNEQFF.

The chain employs TRBV27 and TRBJ2-1; TRBD1 agrees at 9 bases. Per germline, CDR1 MNHEY and CDR2 SMNVEV (reference sequence). The CDR3 length is 16 residues. V lost 3 bases and J lost 5; bases outside the gene matches: 8. In DNA form, the CDR3 reads TGTGCCAGCAGTTTGAAGAGGACAGGGGTTCACAATGAGCAGTTCTTC. This codes for CASSLKRTGVHNEQFF.

The gene calls are TRBV6-1 and TRBJ2-6, with 7 bases fitting TRBD1. The germline CDR1 and CDR2 sequences are MNHNS and SASEGT. This CDR3 contains 15 residues. V was clipped by 8 bases and J by 0 bases; unmatched bases: 4. CDR3 coding DNA: TGTGCCAGCCGGGACAGAAACTCTGGGGCCAACGTCCTGACTTTC. The encoded protein is CASRDRNSGANVLTF.

The rearrangement joins TRBV7-2 to TRBJ2-2; D is perhaps TRBD1 (6 bases). Germline CDR1 reads SGHTA; CDR2 reads FQGNSA. The CDR3 extends over 14 amino acids. Trimming pared 1 base from V and 6 bases from J, leaving 9 bases between. The CDR3 reads CASSLGRGSGELFF. As DNA, the CDR3 is TGTGCCAGCAGCTTAGGAAGGGGGTCCGGGGAGCTGTTTTTT.

The chain uses TRBV30 and TRBJ2-5; tentatively, D is TRBD2 (6 bases). The V gene lost 3 bases and the J gene lost 5 bases, with 10 bases spanning the gap. The germline V gene encodes CDR1 GTSNPN and CDR2 SVGIG (reference sequence). This CDR3 has 12 residues. The chain's CDR3 is CAWRGSGETQYF. The CDR3 DNA follows: TGTGCCTGGAGAGGGAGCGGGGAGACCCAGTACTTC. The variable domain in full, completed from reference TRBV30 and TRBJ2-5, reads SQTIHQWPATLVQPVGSPLSLECTVEGTSNPNLYWYRQAAGRGLQLLFYSVGIGQISSEVPQNLSASRPQDRQFILSSKKLLLSDSGFYLCAWRGSGETQYFGPGTRLLVL.

V and J are TRBV6-5 and TRBJ1-4; D not certain. Trimming removed 4 bases at V and 4 bases at J, with 7 bases between. There are 13 residues in the CDR3. The germline CDR1 and CDR2 sequences are MNHEY and SVGAGI. CDR3 sequence reads: CASSLGLNEKLFF. The DNA of the CDR3 is TGTGCCAGCAGTTTGGGCCTTAATGAAAAACTGTTTTTT.

This sequence joins TRBV18 and TRBJ2-2, with a possible D match to TRBD2 (6 bases). Trimming took 3 bases from V and 4 from J, leaving 9 bases between them. Germline V gene data show CDR1 as KGHSH and CDR2 as LQKENI. The CDR3 runs 14 residues. CDR3 sequence (DNA): TGTGCCAGCTCACCCGTGGAGGGCACCGGGGAGCTGTTTTTT. This codes for CASSPVEGTGELFF.